These 15 T cell receptor beta chains share one sample of origin, sequenced in a study of blood T cell repertoires in COVID-19. Data came from immunoSEQ multiplex PCR; TCRdb stores just in-frame clones and leaves some out. The sample includes over 250,000 clones, 70% to 90% of them seen just once. The sequenced material came from peripheral blood. The receptor set was obtained from a man aged 45-65 years with active or convalescent COVID-19.

This clone was detected only once. The gene calls are TRBV6-5 and TRBJ2-7; D is unclear. The V end was cut by 6 bases, the J end by 0 bases, with 12 bases between. This CDR3 contains 14 residues. Germline CDR1 is MNHEY and CDR2 is SVGAGI. The chain's CDR3 is CASSRKPRSYEQYF. The DNA of the CDR3 is TGTGCCAGCAGCCGCAAGCCACGCTCCTACGAGCAGTACTTC.

The V gene is TRBV2, the J gene TRBJ2-1; tentative D call: TRBD2 (5 bases). Trimming pared 10 bases from V and 0 bases from J, leaving 19 bases between. Germline CDR1 reads SNHLY; CDR2 reads FYNNEI. The CDR3 contains 16 residues. The CDR3 is CANTPVEGSSYNEQFF. The CDR3 DNA follows: TGTGCCAACACCCCGGTTGAGGGAAGCTCCTACAATGAGCAGTTCTTC.

The CDR3 sequence is CASSLAILAGYQASYEQYF. The CDR3 DNA is TGTGCCAGCAGCTTAGCAATATTAGCGGGATACCAAGCCTCCTACGAGCAGTACTTC. The gene calls are TRBV11-2 and TRBJ2-7; 8 nucleotides align to TRBD2. Germline values: CDR1 SGHAT, CDR2 FQNNGV. The V segment lost 1 base and the J segment 0 bases; nucleotides outside the gene matches: 14. The CDR3 is made up of 19 amino acids.

The chain uses TRBV5-1 and TRBJ2-3, with 9 bases fitting TRBD2. The CDR3 loop spans 18 amino acids. J was trimmed by 1 base and V by 4 bases; bases with no gene match: 13. Germline-derived CDR1 and CDR2 are SGHRS and YFSETQ. CDR3 in amino acids: CASSGSGGRALGTDTQYF. CDR3 in DNA: TGCGCCAGCAGCGGAAGTGGCGGGAGGGCCCTCGGCACAGATACGCAGTATTTT.

The chain has TRBV2 and TRBJ2-5, with 7 bases that match TRBD2. Germline trimming cut 4 bases from V and 1 base from J; bases unmatched to any gene: 3. The CDR3 has 14 residues. CDR1 is SNHLY, CDR2 FYNNEI, per germline. The CDR3 bases are TGTGCCAGCAGTGGCGGGAGTGTCCAAGAGACCCAGTACTTC. It yields the protein CASSGGSVQETQYF. Full variable domain (missing parts from reference TRBV2 and TRBJ2-5): EPEVTQTPSHQVTQMGQEVILRCVPISNHLYFYWYRQILGQKVEFLVSFYNNEISEKSEIFDDQFSVERPDGSNFTLKIRSTKLEDSAMYFCASSGGSVQETQYFGPGTRLLVL.

Of note for this clone: Sequence at one end of the junction differs from germline and may be a read error. This chain joins TRBV5-3 and TRBJ2-7; 7 positions match TRBD1. TRBV5-3 is an ORF for which the function is uncertain. This CDR3 is 16 amino acids long. The DNA for the CDR3 is TGTGTCAGAAGCTCTCAACGACAGGGAATCGCCTACGAGCAGTACTTC. Protein product: CVRSSQRQGIAYEQYF.

The rearrangement joins TRBV7-2 to TRBJ2-5; no reliable D call. Between the trimmed V and J ends, which lost 3 bases and 3 bases, there was a span of 17 bases. This CDR3 is 16 amino acids long. Germline CDR1 reads SGHTA; CDR2 reads FQGNSA. The CDR3 loop reads CASSFRPSVVEETQYF. The CDR3 DNA follows: TGTGCCAGCAGCTTTCGACCGAGCGTCGTCGAAGAGACCCAGTACTTC. The full variable domain, in which reference TRBV7-2 and TRBJ2-5 provide the parts outside the CDR3, is GAGVSQSPSNKVTEKGKDVELRCDPISGHTALYWYRQSLGQGLEFLIYFQGNSAPDKSGLPSDRFSAERTGGSVSTLTIQRTQQEDSAVYLCASSFRPSVVEETQYFGPGTRLLVL.

The CDR3 region has the DNA TGTGCCAGCAGCCCCGGGGGGGGCAGGCATCAGCCCCAGCATTTT. This encodes CASSPGGGRHQPQHF. V gene TRBV28 combines with J gene TRBJ1-5; the D gene is possibly TRBD1 (6 bases). The V gene's germline CDR1 is MDHEN and CDR2 SYDVKM. V lost 6 bases, J lost 5 bases, and 17 bases lay in between. The CDR3 has 15 amino acids. Supplemented by reference TRBV28 and TRBJ1-5, the full variable domain reads DVKVTQSSRYLVKRTGEKVFLECVQDMDHENMFWYRQDPGLGLRLIYFSYDVKMKEKGDIPEGYSVSREKKERFSLILESASTNQTSMYLCASSPGGGRHQPQHFGDGTRLSIL.

The chain couples TRBV2 to TRBJ1-2; 7 nucleotides line up with TRBD1. Trimming at V came to 5 bases and at J to 8 bases, leaving 8 bases not matched to a gene. CDR3 size: 13 residues. Germline CDR1 is SNHLY and CDR2 is FYNNEI. The DNA of the CDR3 is TGTGCCAGCAGTAACAGGGGAGTGGACGGCTACACCTTC. Amino acids: CASSNRGVDGYTF.

This chain connects TRBV3-1 (or the pseudogene TRBV3-2) to TRBJ2-5, with a weak D call TRBD1 (7 bases). This CDR3 has 16 residues. V shed 7 bases and J shed 2 bases, with 20 bases lying between them. From germline, CDR1 is LGHDT and CDR2 YNNKEL (reference sequence). The CDR3 region is CASTYATGRRQETQYF. CDR3 bases: TGTGCCAGCACCTATGCGACAGGGAGGAGGCAAGAGACCCAGTACTTC.

V gene TRBV28 combines with J gene TRBJ2-3; TRBD1 matches 7 bases. Germline loops: CDR1 MDHEN, CDR2 SYDVKM. Losses at the gene ends were 2 bases for V and 2 bases for J; bases not matched to a gene: 7. The CDR3 length is 16 residues. CDR3 residues: CASSLERGRITDTQYF. The CDR3 nucleotides read TGTGCCAGCAGTTTAGAAAGGGGGCGCATCACAGATACGCAGTATTTT.

The rearrangement links TRBV4-2 to TRBJ2-7; 7 bases align to TRBD2. The junction had 9 bases not matched to a gene; V was cut back by 1 base and J by 0 bases. Germline V gene sequence: CDR1 LGHNA, CDR2 YNFKEQ. The CDR3 totals 17 residues. This CDR3 is CASSQVRGDGSSYEQYF. The CDR3 nucleotides read TGTGCCAGCAGCCAAGTACGGGGGGACGGAAGCTCCTACGAGCAGTACTTC.

V gene TRBV6-2 or TRBV6-3 combines with J gene TRBJ2-1; D possibly corresponds to TRBD2 (6 bases). V lost 4 bases and J lost 6, with 25 bases in between. CDR1 and CDR2 from the germline V gene are MNHEY and SVGEGT. The CDR3 spans 18 residues. CDR3 DNA sequence: TGTGCCAGCAGTTTCTCCCTGCGGGGAATCCGAGATACCAATGAGCAGTTCTTC. Protein: CASSFSLRGIRDTNEQFF.

The chain is built from TRBV4-1 and TRBJ2-5; 10 nucleotides line up with TRBD1. The CDR3 loop spans 16 amino acids. V shed 4 bases, J shed 2 bases, and the junction held 7 bases outside the gene matches. Germline CDR1 and CDR2: MGHRA and YSYEKL. CDR3 bases: TGCGCCAGCAGCCGAACACGGACAGGGGGACAAGAGACCCAGTACTTC. Its translation: CASSRTRTGGQETQYF.

The rearrangement links TRBV5-1 to TRBJ2-2; TRBD2 matches 8 bases. The CDR3 loop spans 16 amino acids. After removal of 7 bases from V and 3 bases from J, the junction contained 11 bases not matched to a gene. Germline-derived CDR1 and CDR2 are SGHRS and YFSETQ. CDR3 coding DNA: TGCGCCAGCTCTTCCGGGACTAGATTGCACACCGGGGAGCTGTTTTTT. Amino acids: CASSSGTRLHTGELFF.